The 2 T cell receptor beta chains below all came from one sample that was sequenced in a study of blood T cell repertoires in COVID-19. Here immunoSEQ multiplex PCR was the method, and the copy in TCRdb shows in-frame clones only, minus some. The table lists 95,000 to 150,000 clones, about 86% of them singletons. The sequencing sample was made of peripheral blood. The receptors were sampled from a woman aged 50 to 60 with active or convalescent COVID-19.

For the CDR3, the DNA is TGTGCCAGCAGCGACTATACTAGCGATCACAGGGACAATGAGCAGTTCTTC. This encodes CASSDYTSDHRDNEQFF. This chain links TRBV7-9 with TRBJ2-1, with D possibly being TRBD2 (7 bases). Trimming stripped 5 bases from V and 5 bases from J, with 22 bases between. This CDR3 has 17 amino acids. Germline V lookup: CDR1 SEHNR, CDR2 FQNEAQ (reference sequence).

The chain joins TRBV18 to TRBJ2-5; 8 bases align to TRBD2. Germline V gives CDR1 KGHSH, CDR2 LQKENI. This CDR3 has 16 residues. Germline trimming cut 3 bases from V and 2 bases from J; bases unmatched to any gene: 8. The CDR3 region has the DNA TGTGCCAGCTCACCCCCCGGGGGGGGATCTCAAGAGACCCAGTACTTC. Translation: CASSPPGGGSQETQYF.